This entry describes one TCR beta chain. The antigen remains undetermined. The data originate from a study of cytomegalovirus exposure and HLA in healthy donors. Whole-study results and caveats: As a later analysis showed, a missense DCLRE1C variant was linked to trimming of TCR beta V- and J-genes. Some segments of the V type, notably TRBV6-2 and TRBV6-3, were excluded as indistinguishable.

V was clipped by 3 bases and J by 4 bases, with 12 bases between them. CDR3 length equals 14 residues. Germline-derived CDR1 and CDR2 are MDHEN and SYDVKM. PCR primers comprised 60 Vbeta and 13 Jbeta primers. Libraries were prepared by immunoSEQ multiplex PCR; TCRdb keeps only in-frame clonotypes and omits some of them. The repertoire has approximately 120,000 clones, around 82% of them found once; the top ten carry about 3.5%. The receptor's source is a woman aged 40 to 49 in good health and CMV-seropositive. The source material was PBMCs. The rearrangement links TRBV28 to TRBJ1-1; D possibly corresponds to TRBD1 (5 bases). CDR3 bases: TGTGCCAGCAGTTTGGGTCCGGGACTCACTGAAGCTTTCTTT. Residues: CASSLGPGLTEAFF.